This note documents a single TCR beta chain sequence. Its antigen is undetermined. The data stem from a study of shared clonotypes between healthy human individuals. Study-wide results and limits: Naive subsets generally exceeded memory subsets in estimated richness. Non-shared clonotypes showed lower generation probabilities than clonotypes common to all four donors.

Only in-frame clones appear in the TCRdb table, and some are missing; sequencing was by immunoSEQ multiplex PCR. The sample has about 820,000 clones, around 93% seen once. Only CD45RO-negative cells positively selected for CCR7 counted as naive CD8 cells, so terminally differentiated effector memory CD45RA+ cells were excluded. This clonotype was obtained from a man aged 25-40 years in good health. What was sequenced was naive CD8+ T cells sorted from blood.

The CDR3, as DNA: TGTGCCAGCAGTGAAGCAGACAGGGGCCCCCACACTGAAGCTTTCTTT. Translated, it gives CASSEADRGPHTEAFF. V gene TRBV6-1 combines with J gene TRBJ1-1; the match to TRBD1 covers 8 bases. This CDR3 is 16 amino acids long. Looked up from germline, CDR1 is MNHNS and CDR2 is SASEGT. Trimming at V came to 0 bases and at J to 3 bases, leaving 6 bases not matched to a gene.